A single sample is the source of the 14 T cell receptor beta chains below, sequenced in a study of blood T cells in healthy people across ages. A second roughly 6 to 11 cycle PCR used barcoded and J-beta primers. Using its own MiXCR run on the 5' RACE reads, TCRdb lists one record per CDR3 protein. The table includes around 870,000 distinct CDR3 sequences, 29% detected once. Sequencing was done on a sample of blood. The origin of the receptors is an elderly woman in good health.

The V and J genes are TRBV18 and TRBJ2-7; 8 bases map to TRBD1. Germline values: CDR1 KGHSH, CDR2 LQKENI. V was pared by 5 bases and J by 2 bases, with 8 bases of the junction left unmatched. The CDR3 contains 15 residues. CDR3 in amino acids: CASSTDRVLTYEQYF. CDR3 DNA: TGTGCCAGCTCAACGGACAGGGTTTTGACCTACGAGCAGTACTTC.

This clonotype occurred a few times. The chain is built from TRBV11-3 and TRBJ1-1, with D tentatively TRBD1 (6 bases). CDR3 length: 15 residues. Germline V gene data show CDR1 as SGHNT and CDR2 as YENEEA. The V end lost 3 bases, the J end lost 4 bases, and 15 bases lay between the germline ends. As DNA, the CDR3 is TGTGCCAGCAGCTTGTCTCTCGGACAGAGCACTGAAGCTTTCTTT. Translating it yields CASSLSLGQSTEAFF.

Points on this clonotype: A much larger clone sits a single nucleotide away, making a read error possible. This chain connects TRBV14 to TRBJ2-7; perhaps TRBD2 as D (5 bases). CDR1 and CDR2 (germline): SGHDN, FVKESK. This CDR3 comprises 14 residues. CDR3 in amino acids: CTSSPGIPSREQYF. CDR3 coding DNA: TGTACCAGCAGCCCGGGGATCCCGAGTAGAGAGCAGTACTTC.

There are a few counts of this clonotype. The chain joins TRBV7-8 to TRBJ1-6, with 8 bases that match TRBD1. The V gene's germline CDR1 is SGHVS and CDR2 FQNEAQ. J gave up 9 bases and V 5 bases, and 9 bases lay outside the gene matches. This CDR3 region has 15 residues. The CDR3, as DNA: TGTGCCAGCAGCCTCCCGGGACAGGTTGTTTCACCCCTCCACTTT. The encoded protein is CASSLPGQVVSPLHF.

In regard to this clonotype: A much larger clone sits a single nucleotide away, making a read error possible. The CDR3 protein is CASSESWGSYEQYF. The CDR3 bases are TGCGCCAGCAGTGAGTCGTGGGGATCCTACGAGCAGTACTTC. V usage is TRBV10-1 and J usage is TRBJ2-7; D gene uncertain. This CDR3 has 14 amino acids. Germline V gene sequence: CDR1 WNHNN, CDR2 SYGVQD (reference sequence). Between the trimmed V and J ends, which lost 0 bases and 1 base, there was a span of 7 bases.

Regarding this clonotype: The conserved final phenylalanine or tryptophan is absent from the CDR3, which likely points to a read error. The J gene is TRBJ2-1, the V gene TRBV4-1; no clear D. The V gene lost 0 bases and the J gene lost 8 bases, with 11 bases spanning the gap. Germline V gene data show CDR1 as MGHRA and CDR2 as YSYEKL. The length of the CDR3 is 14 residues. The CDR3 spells CASSQEPGFYEQFV. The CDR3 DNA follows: TGCGCCAGCAGCCAAGAGCCGGGTTTCTATGAGCAGTTCGTC.

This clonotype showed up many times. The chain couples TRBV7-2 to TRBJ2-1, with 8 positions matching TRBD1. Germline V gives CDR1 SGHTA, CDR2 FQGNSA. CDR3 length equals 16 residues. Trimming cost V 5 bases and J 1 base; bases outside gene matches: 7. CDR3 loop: CASSEARGQSYNEQFF. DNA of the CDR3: TGTGCCAGCAGCGAAGCCAGGGGGCAGTCCTACAATGAGCAGTTCTTC.

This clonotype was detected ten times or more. The CDR3 protein is CSAEPRSAPDTQYF. The CDR3 region has the DNA TGCAGTGCGGAGCCGAGGTCGGCCCCAGATACGCAGTATTTT. The chain has TRBV20-1 and TRBJ2-3; D uncertain. The V and J ends lost 6 bases and 4 bases respectively, with 17 bases between them. Germline values: CDR1 DFQATT, CDR2 SNEGSKA (reference sequence). The CDR3 has 14 amino acids.

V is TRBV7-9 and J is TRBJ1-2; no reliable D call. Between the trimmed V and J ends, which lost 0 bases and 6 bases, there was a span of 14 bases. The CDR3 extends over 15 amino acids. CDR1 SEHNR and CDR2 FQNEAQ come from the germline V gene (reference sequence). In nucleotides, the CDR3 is TGTGCCAGCAGCTTAGCCGGCAGGTTTGATGATGGCTACACCTTC. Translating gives CASSLAGRFDDGYTF. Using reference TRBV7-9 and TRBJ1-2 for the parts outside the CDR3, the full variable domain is DTGVSQNPRHKITKRGQNVTFRCDPISEHNRLYWYRQTLGQGPEFLTYFQNEAQLEKSRLLSDRFSAERPKGSFSTLEIQRTEQGDSAMYLCASSLAGRFDDGYTFGSGTRLTVV.

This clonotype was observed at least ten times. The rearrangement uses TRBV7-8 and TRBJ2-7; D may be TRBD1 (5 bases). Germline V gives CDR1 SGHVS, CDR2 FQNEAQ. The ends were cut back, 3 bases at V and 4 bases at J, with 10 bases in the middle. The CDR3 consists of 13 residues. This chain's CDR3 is CASSFLGAYEQYF. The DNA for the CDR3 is TGTGCCAGCAGCTTTCTTGGGGCTTACGAGCAGTACTTC.

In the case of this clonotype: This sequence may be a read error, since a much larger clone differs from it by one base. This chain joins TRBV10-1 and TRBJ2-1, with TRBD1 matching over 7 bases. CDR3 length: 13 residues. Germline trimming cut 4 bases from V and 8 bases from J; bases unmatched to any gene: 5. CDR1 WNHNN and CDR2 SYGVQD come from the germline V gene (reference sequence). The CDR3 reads CASSGGGRDEQFF. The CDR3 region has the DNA TGCGCCAGCAGTGGAGGGGGCCGGGATGAGCAGTTCTTC.

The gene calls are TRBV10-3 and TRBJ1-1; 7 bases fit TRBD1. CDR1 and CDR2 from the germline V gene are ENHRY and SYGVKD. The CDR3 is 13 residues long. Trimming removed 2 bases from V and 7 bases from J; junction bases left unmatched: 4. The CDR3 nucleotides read TGTGCCATCAGTGAGGGACAGGACTTTGAAGCTTTCTTT. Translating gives CAISEGQDFEAFF.

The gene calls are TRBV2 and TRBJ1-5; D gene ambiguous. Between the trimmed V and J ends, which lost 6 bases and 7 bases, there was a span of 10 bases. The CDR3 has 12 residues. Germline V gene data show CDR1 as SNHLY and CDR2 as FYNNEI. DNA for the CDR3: TGTGCCAGCAGCGTCAGTTCCCAGCCCCAGCATTTT. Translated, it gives CASSVSSQPQHF.

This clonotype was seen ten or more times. The CDR3 DNA sequence: TGTGCCATCAGTGAGAACAAAAACTACTATGGCTACACCTTC. The encoded protein is CAISENKNYYGYTF. The gene calls are TRBV10-3 and TRBJ1-2; D gene uncertain. Germline values: CDR1 ENHRY, CDR2 SYGVKD. Deletions cut 2 bases from V and 3 bases from J, with 10 bases between. The CDR3 runs to 14 residues.